The 20 T cell receptor beta chains below were found in one sample sequenced in a study of control samples from healthy donors and cancer patients. Measured with immunoSEQ multiplex PCR; TCRdb has only the in-frame clones, and not every one. The sample includes 130,000 to 150,000 clones, 80% to 95% of them seen just once. Sequenced: blood. Receptor source: a man aged 25 to 45 in good health.

The chain couples TRBV5-1 to TRBJ2-1; 8 bases fit TRBD1. Germline CDR1 reads SGHRS; CDR2 reads YFSETQ. The CDR3 runs 14 residues. V shed 0 bases and J 7 bases; nucleotides not matched to a gene: 3. The CDR3 bases are TGCGCCAGCAGCTTGGGGGGACAGGATAATGAGCAGTTCTTC. Residues: CASSLGGQDNEQFF.

This clone was detected a few times. The chain combines TRBV19 with TRBJ1-2; the match to TRBD1 covers 8 bases. Germline loops: CDR1 LNHDA, CDR2 SQIVND (reference sequence). This CDR3 spans 17 amino acids. V lost 5 bases to trimming and J lost 5 bases; unmatched junction nucleotides: 16. In nucleotides, the CDR3 is TGTGCCAGTAGTCCGGGGGACGGGGGGCACAGGGGGTATGGCTACACCTTC. It yields the protein CASSPGDGGHRGYGYTF.

The rearrangement uses TRBV2 and TRBJ2-3, with D possibly matching TRBD2 (5 bases). V gave up 3 bases and J gave up 2 bases, with 18 bases separating them. The CDR3 is made up of 17 amino acids. CDR1 and CDR2 from the germline V gene are SNHLY and FYNNEI. The CDR3 coding sequence is TGTGCCAGCAGTGAGCCAGGACTCCTCCACGACACAGATACGCAGTATTTT. Translated: CASSEPGLLHDTDTQYF.

This clone has only one observation. The chain couples TRBV11-2 to TRBJ1-1; 8 bases match TRBD1. There are 14 residues in the CDR3. Germline assignment: CDR1 SGHAT and CDR2 FQNNGV. V shed 5 bases, J shed 2 bases, and the junction held 4 bases outside the gene matches. DNA for the CDR3: TGTGCCAGCAGCACCGGACAGGGCAACACTGAAGCTTTCTTT. It specifies CASSTGQGNTEAFF.

V is TRBV9 and J is TRBJ2-7; unclear D gene. Germline V gene data show CDR1 as SGDLS and CDR2 as YYNGEE. V gave up 4 bases and J gave up 4 bases, with 18 bases separating them. This CDR3 has 15 residues. In nucleotides, the CDR3 is TGTGCCAGCAGCTCAGCCGGGTCCCCGCCATACGAGCAGTACTTC. Encoded protein: CASSSAGSPPYEQYF.

The chain employs TRBV3-1 (or the pseudogene TRBV3-2) and TRBJ2-1; tentatively, D is TRBD1 (5 bases). In germline, CDR1 is LGHDT, CDR2 YNNKEL (reference sequence). This CDR3 comprises 12 residues. V lost 1 base, J lost 14 bases, and 12 bases lay in between. The CDR3 sequence: CASSQGTREKFF. As DNA, the CDR3 is TGTGCCAGCAGCCAAGGCACCAGGGAAAAGTTCTTC.

V and J are TRBV11-2 and TRBJ2-1; tentative D call: TRBD1 (6 bases). Germline values: CDR1 SGHAT, CDR2 FQNNGV. The CDR3 runs 15 residues. Trimming removed 2 bases at V and 8 bases at J, with 16 bases between. DNA of the CDR3: TGTGCCAGCAGCTTATATTACAGGGTAGGCGATGAGCAGTTCTTC. This sequence encodes CASSLYYRVGDEQFF.

V usage is TRBV5-1 and J usage is TRBJ1-5, with D maybe TRBD1 (6 bases). The germline gives CDR1 SGHRS, CDR2 YFSETQ. The CDR3 covers 16 residues. Trimming removed 4 bases from V and 2 bases from J, with 16 bases in between. CDR3 coding DNA: TGCGCCAGCAGCCCGGGGGCAGGGTCTGGCAATCAGCCCCAGCATTTT. Amino acid sequence: CASSPGAGSGNQPQHF.

Written as DNA, the CDR3 is TGTGCCAGTAGTATCGGGACAGGGGACTATGGCTACACCTTC. It encodes CASSIGTGDYGYTF. The chain uses TRBV19 and TRBJ1-2, with 10 nucleotides matching TRBD1. V shed 3 bases and J 3 bases; nucleotides not matched to a gene: 1. Germline CDR1 reads LNHDA; CDR2 reads SQIVND (reference sequence). The CDR3 is 14 residues long.

This sequence joins TRBV6-5 and TRBJ1-6; D is unresolved. V dropped 6 bases and J dropped 0 bases, with 6 bases sitting between them. The CDR3 is made up of 14 amino acids. Germline CDR1 is MNHEY and CDR2 is SVGAGI. The CDR3 protein is CASRVSSYNSPLHF. The DNA of the CDR3 is TGTGCCAGCAGGGTCAGCTCCTATAATTCACCCCTCCACTTT.

The chain is built from TRBV6-5 and TRBJ2-7; 9 nucleotides match TRBD2. Germline CDR1 and CDR2: MNHEY and SVGAGI. V dropped 9 bases and J dropped 2; count of bases not matched to a gene: 8. The CDR3 is 14 residues long. The CDR3 sequence is CASGMAGGPYEQYF. The CDR3 DNA sequence: TGTGCCAGTGGGATGGCGGGGGGGCCCTACGAGCAGTACTTC.

This clone was counted once. The V call is TRBV12-5, the J call TRBJ1-3; a weak D match, TRBD1 (6 bases). The CDR3 is made up of 16 amino acids. CDR1 LGHNT and CDR2 FRNRAP come from the germline V gene. V lost 0 bases and J lost 4, with 13 bases in between. The CDR3 region has the DNA TGTGCTAGTGGTTTGGTACTCTCCGGGGGCGGAAACACCATATATTTT. Its translation is CASGLVLSGGGNTIYF.

The chain couples TRBV27 to TRBJ1-2; D is undetermined. V was cut by 8 bases and J by 2 bases, with 12 bases left in between. The CDR3 is 13 amino acids. Germline CDR1 and CDR2: MNHEY and SMNVEV (reference sequence). The CDR3 bases are TGTGCCAGCTCCTTGAGGGAGAACTATGGCTACACCTTC. Encoded protein: CASSLRENYGYTF.

The chain recombines TRBV14 with TRBJ2-1, with 13 positions matching TRBD2. V trimming: 4 bases; J trimming: 9 bases; junction bases outside the gene matches: 6. Germline V CDR1 and CDR2: SGHDN, FVKESK. The CDR3 has 15 amino acids. The CDR3 DNA reads TGTGCCAGCAGCCCCCGACTAGCGGGGGGCGGTGAGCAGTTCTTC. This gives the protein CASSPRLAGGGEQFF.

The rearrangement links TRBV21-1 to TRBJ2-2. TRBV21-1 counts as a pseudogene. This CDR3 spans 19 amino acids. The CDR3 region has the DNA TGTGCCAGCAGCAAAGTACTTGTTCGGCAGGGGGGGACCACCGGGGAGCTGTTTTTT. Amino acids: CASSKVLVRQGGTTGELFF.

This sequence joins TRBV29-1 and TRBJ1-1; D is uncertain. V gave up 7 bases and J gave up 1 base, with 16 bases separating them. The CDR3 loop spans 14 amino acids. The germline CDR1 and CDR2 sequences are SQVTM and ANQGSEA. CDR3 nucleotide sequence: TGCAGCGCATCTCGACGGCTGAGGAACACTGAAGCTTTCTTT. It encodes CSASRRLRNTEAFF. The variable domain in full, with the rest retrieved from reference TRBV29-1 and TRBJ1-1, is SAVISQKPSRDICQRGTSLTIQCQVDSQVTMMFWYRQQPGQSLTLIATANQGSEATYESGFVIDKFPISRPNLTFSTLTVSNMSPEDSSIYLCSASRRLRNTEAFFGQGTRLTVV.

This clone was seen a single time. V is TRBV28 and J is TRBJ2-3; unclear D gene. From germline, CDR1 is MDHEN and CDR2 SYDVKM. The CDR3 runs 17 residues. Trimming removed 5 bases at V and 4 bases at J, with 22 bases between. DNA of the CDR3: TGTGCCAGCAGTACTCCCCGAGACGGTAATAGCCCAGATACGCAGTATTTT. Translated: CASSTPRDGNSPDTQYF.

The chain has TRBV27 and TRBJ2-2, with a possible D match to TRBD1 (6 bases). This CDR3 spans 14 amino acids. Trimming cost V 5 bases and J 6 bases, with 13 bases left between them. CDR1 is MNHEY, CDR2 SMNVEV, per germline (reference sequence). CDR3 loop: CASSLGQTAGELFF. CDR3 bases: TGTGCCAGCAGTCTCGGACAGACCGCCGGGGAGCTGTTTTTT.

The chain joins TRBV10-1 to TRBJ1-1; 11 bases are shared with TRBD1. Germline V lookup: CDR1 WNHNN, CDR2 SYGVQD (reference sequence). CDR3 length equals 14 residues. V gave up 5 bases and J gave up 3 bases; unmatched junction bases: 2. In nucleotides, the CDR3 is TGCGCCAGCAGTAAGGGACAGGGGGACACTGAAGCTTTCTTT. This codes for CASSKGQGDTEAFF.

The chain joins TRBV12-3 or TRBV12-4 to TRBJ1-1; D gene uncertain. Trimming took off 6 bases at V and 1 base at J, with 9 bases between the two ends. The CDR3 has 13 residues. The CDR3 DNA follows: TGTGCCAGCAGCCCCGCCCAGAACACTGAAGCTTTCTTT. Its protein product is CASSPAQNTEAFF.